The T cell receptor (beta chain) described here comes from a study of T cells in Graves' hyperthyroidism and ophthalmopathy. Germline V lookup: CDR1 KGHDR, CDR2 SFDVKD. Trimming shortened V by 2 bases and J by 0 bases, and 13 bases separated the two germline ends. The CDR3 has 17 residues. This clonotype was observed many times. Amplified TCR beta CDR3 regions derived from RNA transcripts. Using the HTBI primer set, a first-round RT-PCR was run on the TCR CDR3. TCRdb redid the calling of the multiplex PCR reads with MiXCR, one entry per CDR3 protein. The profile shows hundreds of thousands of distinct CDR3 sequences, 20% to 25% of them singletons.

Material: blood. The chain combines TRBV24-1 with TRBJ1-5; D call uncertain. The sequence came from a young man with Graves' ophthalmopathy. The CDR3 region is CATSDSARPGSNQPQHF. In DNA, the CDR3 is TGTGCCACCAGTGATTCGGCCCGACCGGGTAGCAATCAGCCCCAGCATTTT.